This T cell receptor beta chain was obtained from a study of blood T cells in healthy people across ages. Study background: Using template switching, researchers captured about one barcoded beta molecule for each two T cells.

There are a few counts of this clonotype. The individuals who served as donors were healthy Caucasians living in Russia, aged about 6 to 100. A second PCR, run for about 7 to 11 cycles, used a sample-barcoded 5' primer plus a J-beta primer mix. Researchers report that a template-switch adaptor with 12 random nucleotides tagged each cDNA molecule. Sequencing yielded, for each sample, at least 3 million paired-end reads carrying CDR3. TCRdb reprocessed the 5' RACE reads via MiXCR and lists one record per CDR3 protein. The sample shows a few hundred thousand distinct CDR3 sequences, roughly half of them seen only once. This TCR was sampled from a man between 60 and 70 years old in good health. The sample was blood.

The CDR3 DNA reads as TGTGCCAGCAGCTTAGATCGGCTAGTGGGGTCCTACAATGAGCAGTTCTTC. Amino acid sequence: CASSLDRLVGSYNEQFF. The rearrangement links TRBV11-2 to TRBJ2-1; no firm D call. The CDR3 runs to 17 residues. The germline gives CDR1 SGHAT, CDR2 FQNNGV. V lost 0 bases to trimming and J lost 1 base, with 13 bases between them.